What follows are 19 T cell receptor beta chains derived from one specimen sequenced in a study of response to subunit inactivated influenza vaccine. Each CDR3 protein is one row after TCRdb ran MiXCR on the RT-PCR reads. The sample shows approximately 680,000 distinct CDR3 sequences, about 15% of them seen only once. The starting material was PBMCs from blood, obtained 11 to 12 days after vaccination. Receptors were obtained from a middle-aged man who received an inactivated influenza vaccine.

This clonotype was picked up a small number of times. The rearrangement uses TRBV20-1 and TRBJ2-1; 7 positions agree with TRBD1. V lost 6 bases to trimming and J lost 8 bases; unmatched junction nucleotides: 4. This CDR3 contains 11 residues. The germline V gene has CDR1 DFQATT and CDR2 SNEGSKA (reference sequence). The CDR3 loop reads CSAKGGHEQFF. As DNA, the CDR3 is TGCAGTGCAAAAGGGGGCCATGAGCAGTTCTTC.

This sequence joins TRBV7-8 and TRBJ2-5, with TRBD1 matching over 10 bases. The CDR3 runs to 15 residues. V lost 3 bases, J lost 9 bases, and 10 bases stayed unmatched. CDR1 and CDR2 (germline): SGHVS, FQNEAQ. The CDR3 protein is CASSLEGQGGTPQYF. DNA for the CDR3: TGTGCCAGCAGCTTGGAAGGACAGGGGGGGACACCCCAGTACTTC.

V usage is TRBV6-1 and J usage is TRBJ2-1; 7 bases match TRBD2. CDR1 and CDR2 (germline): MNHNS, SASEGT. This CDR3 region has 15 residues. Losses at the gene ends were 6 bases for V and 3 bases for J; bases not matched to a gene: 8. CDR3 sequence reads: CASSMTSLYYNEQFF. The CDR3 DNA reads TGTGCCAGCAGCATGACTAGCTTGTACTACAATGAGCAGTTCTTC.

The sample holds many counts of this clonotype. The chain couples TRBV15 to TRBJ2-1, with D perhaps being TRBD1 or TRBD2 (5 bases each). V lost 1 base and J 5 bases, leaving 21 bases between the germline ends. The CDR3 runs to 18 residues. Germline assignment: CDR1 LNHNV and CDR2 YYDKDF (reference sequence). In nucleotides, the CDR3 is TGTGCCACCAGCAGAGTGGGGGAACTAAGACGGAGGAACAATGAGCAGTTCTTC. Its translation is CATSRVGELRRRNNEQFF.

A few counts support this clonotype. This chain connects TRBV7-8 to TRBJ1-6; D is perhaps TRBD1 (5 bases). Per the germline V gene, CDR1 is SGHVS and CDR2 is FQNEAQ. V lost 6 bases and J 7 bases, leaving 16 bases between the germline ends. The CDR3 loop spans 15 amino acids. CDR3 DNA sequence: TGTGCCAGCAGTCGAGGACACCGGTCGAATTCACCCCTCCACTTT. Protein product: CASSRGHRSNSPLHF. The full variable domain, in which reference TRBV7-8 and TRBJ1-6 provide the parts outside the CDR3, is GAGVSQSPRYKVAKRGQDVALRCDPISGHVSLFWYQQALGQGPEFLTYFQNEAQLDKSGLPSDRFFAERPEGSVSTLKIQRTQQEDSAVYLCASSRGHRSNSPLHFGNGTRLTVT.

The V call is TRBV24-1, the J call TRBJ2-3; D is possibly TRBD2 (6 bases). This CDR3 has 13 amino acids. Germline-derived CDR1 and CDR2 are KGHDR and SFDVKD. V lost 8 bases to trimming and J lost 0 bases, with 8 bases between them. As DNA, the CDR3 is TGTGCCACCACCGGGAGAAGCACAGATACGCAGTATTTT. This encodes CATTGRSTDTQYF.

In nucleotides, the CDR3 is TGTGCCAGCAGCTTGATTAGCTATGGCTACACCTTC. Translating gives CASSLISYGYTF. The chain has TRBV7-9 and TRBJ1-2; D not certain. The V gene's germline CDR1 is SEHNR and CDR2 FQNEAQ (reference sequence). This CDR3 is built from 12 residues. V was pared by 3 bases and J by 4 bases, with 6 bases between.

V is TRBV20-1 and J is TRBJ1-6, with 8 bases matching TRBD1. Germline assignment: CDR1 DFQATT and CDR2 SNEGSKA (reference sequence). CDR3 size: 14 residues. V was pared by 5 bases and J by 6 bases, with 6 bases of the junction left unmatched. CDR3 DNA: TGCAGTGCTCGCCCGACAGGGGCTAATTCACCCCTCCACTTT. Translation gives CSARPTGANSPLHF.

This clonotype has more than one count but fewer than ten. The V call is TRBV4-2, the J call TRBJ1-6; D not resolved. The CDR3 extends over 15 amino acids. V shed 0 bases and J shed 4 bases, with 7 bases lying between them. The germline CDR1 and CDR2 sequences are LGHNA and YNFKEQ. In DNA, the CDR3 is TGTGCCAGCAGCCAAGATTGGGTTTATAATTCACCCCTCCACTTT. It yields the protein CASSQDWVYNSPLHF.

CDR3: CASSSGTGAGETQYF. The DNA for the CDR3 is TGCGCCAGCAGCTCCGGGACAGGGGCAGGAGAGACCCAGTACTTC. The V gene is TRBV5-1, the J gene TRBJ2-5; 10 bases are a match to TRBD1. Germline CDR1 reads SGHRS; CDR2 reads YFSETQ. The CDR3 runs 15 residues. With V trimmed by 3 bases and J by 4 bases, 6 bases remained unmatched.

This clonotype has just a few counts. The V call is TRBV4-3, the J call TRBJ1-4, with 7 bases aligning to TRBD1. V dropped 1 base and J dropped 0; count of bases not matched to a gene: 5. The CDR3 runs 17 residues. Germline CDR1 LGHNA, CDR2 YSLEER. The CDR3 sequence: CASSQGQGGTTNEKLFF. The CDR3, as DNA: TGCGCCAGCAGCCAAGGACAGGGAGGGACAACTAATGAAAAACTGTTTTTT.

This clonotype appeared a few times. The genes are TRBV5-1 and TRBJ2-7, with 7 bases matching TRBD1. The length of the CDR3 is 14 residues. V shed 4 bases and J 3 bases; nucleotides not matched to a gene: 7. Per germline, CDR1 SGHRS and CDR2 YFSETQ. The CDR3 loop is CASSPRDSYYEQYF. The CDR3 DNA sequence: TGCGCCAGCAGCCCAAGGGACAGCTACTACGAGCAGTACTTC.

This clonotype appeared many times. This chain joins TRBV12-3 or TRBV12-4 and TRBJ2-3; unclear D gene. CDR3 length: 15 amino acids. Trimming took 6 bases from V and 4 from J, leaving 17 bases between them. This chain's CDR3 is CASRPTLSQADTQYF. The DNA of the CDR3 is TGTGCCAGCAGGCCGACCTTGTCTCAGGCAGATACGCAGTATTTT.

This clonotype was counted between two and nine times. V usage is TRBV7-2 and J usage is TRBJ1-4; TRBD1 is a possible D gene (5 bases). Deletions cut 5 bases from V and 0 bases from J, with 7 bases between. The CDR3 covers 14 residues. The germline CDR1 and CDR2 sequences are SGHTA and FQGNSA. The CDR3: CASSPGPTNEKLFF. CDR3 DNA sequence: TGTGCCAGCAGCCCGGGACCAACTAATGAAAAACTGTTTTTT. The complete variable domain, with remaining parts taken from reference TRBV7-2 and TRBJ1-4, reads GAGVSQSPSNKVTEKGKDVELRCDPISGHTALYWYRQSLGQGLEFLIYFQGNSAPDKSGLPSDRFSAERTGGSVSTLTIQRTQQEDSAVYLCASSPGPTNEKLFFGSGTQLSVL.

V usage is TRBV30 and J usage is TRBJ1-3; tentatively, D is TRBD1 (6 bases). V lost 0 bases and J lost 0, with 21 bases in between. The CDR3 runs to 19 residues. The germline gives CDR1 GTSNPN, CDR2 SVGIG (reference sequence). CDR3 residues: CAWSVVRRGWRRSGNTIYF. CDR3 nucleotide sequence: TGTGCCTGGAGTGTAGTACGCAGGGGTTGGCGTCGCTCTGGAAACACCATATATTTT.

The chain recombines TRBV7-2 with TRBJ2-3, with TRBD2 as a possible D gene (5 bases). This CDR3 has 16 residues. The V end lost 1 base, the J end lost 2 bases, and 13 bases lay between the germline ends. Germline assignment: CDR1 SGHTA and CDR2 FQGNSA. The CDR3 sequence: CASSLVRGGLTDTQYF. The CDR3 DNA is TGTGCCAGCAGCTTAGTCCGCGGAGGACTCACAGATACGCAGTATTTT.

V is TRBV28 and J is TRBJ2-5; 7 positions agree with TRBD1. This CDR3 has 14 residues. The V gene's germline CDR1 is MDHEN and CDR2 SYDVKM. V lost 9 bases, J lost 5 bases, and 12 bases stayed unmatched. The CDR3 region has the DNA TGTGCCAGTTTACCGACAGGGCTCAGGGAGACCCAGTACTTC. As protein: CASLPTGLRETQYF.

V is TRBV5-1 and J is TRBJ2-1, with TRBD2 matching 7 bases. Germline trimming cut 1 base from V and 4 bases from J; bases unmatched to any gene: 8. The CDR3 has 16 amino acids. Germline V gene data show CDR1 as SGHRS and CDR2 as YFSETQ. For the CDR3, the DNA is TGCGCCAGCAGCTTGAGCGGGCGGGAGTGGTACAATGAGCAGTTCTTC. This gives the protein CASSLSGREWYNEQFF.

V is TRBV28 and J is TRBJ2-7, with a weak D call TRBD1 (6 bases). Germline V CDR1 and CDR2: MDHEN, SYDVKM. CDR3 length: 12 amino acids. Trimming stripped 7 bases from V and 7 bases from J, with 14 bases between. The CDR3 coding sequence is TGTGCCAGCACCTCAGGGGTCAGGGAGCAGTACTTC. Translating gives CASTSGVREQYF. Looking up the rest from reference TRBV28 and TRBJ2-7 gives the full variable domain: DVKVTQSSRYLVKRTGEKVFLECVQDMDHENMFWYRQDPGLGLRLIYFSYDVKMKEKGDIPEGYSVSREKKERFSLILESASTNQTSMYLCASTSGVREQYFGPGTRLTVT.